This T cell receptor beta chain stems from a study of blood T cell repertoires in COVID-19. About the study: There were acute and convalescent COVID-19 samples, and they came from the United States, Italy and Spain. PBMCs, B-cell-depleted T cells, or T cells were the source of the cDNA or gDNA that made up the material.

This clone has more than one count but fewer than ten. Per the authors' pipeline: Estimation of nucleated cell counts relied on the amplification of reference gene primers. The repertoire was sequenced with immunoSEQ multiplex PCR; TCRdb's copy has only in-frame clones and lacks some. V and J calls plus clone size are reproduced from that table; the DNA served to infer D and trimming. This sample has tens of thousands of clones, with 70% to 90% found just once. V gave up 0 bases and J gave up 7 bases; unmatched junction bases: 8. The CDR3 consists of 16 residues. The germline CDR1 and CDR2 sequences are LGHNA and YNFKEQ.

The J gene is TRBJ2-1, the V gene TRBV4-2; 8 nucleotides match TRBD1. The sequencing input was peripheral blood. The clonotype was recovered from a woman aged 80 or over with acute or convalescent COVID-19. CDR3 coding DNA: TGTGCCAGCAGCCAAGAAAGGGGCAGGGGGCAAAATGAGCAGTTCTTC. It yields the protein CASSQERGRGQNEQFF.